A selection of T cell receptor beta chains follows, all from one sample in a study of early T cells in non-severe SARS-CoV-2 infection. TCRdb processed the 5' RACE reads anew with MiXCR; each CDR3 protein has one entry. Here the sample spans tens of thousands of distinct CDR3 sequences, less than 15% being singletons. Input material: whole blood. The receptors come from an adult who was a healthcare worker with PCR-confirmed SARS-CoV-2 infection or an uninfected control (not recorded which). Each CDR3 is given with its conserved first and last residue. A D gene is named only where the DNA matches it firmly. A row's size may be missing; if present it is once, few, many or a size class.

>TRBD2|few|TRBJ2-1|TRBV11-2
TGTGCCAGCAGCCCCGGGACTAGCGGTTACAATGAGCAGTTCTTC
CASSPGTSGYNEQFF
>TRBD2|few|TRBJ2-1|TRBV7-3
TGTGCCAGCAGCTTAACCCCGGGACTAGCCCCCAATGAGCAGTTCTTC
CASSLTPGLAPNEQFF
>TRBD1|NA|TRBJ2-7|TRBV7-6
TGTGCCAGCAGCCTCAGCCCGGGGGACAGGGGACCCTACGAGCAGTACTTC
CASSLSPGDRGPYEQYF
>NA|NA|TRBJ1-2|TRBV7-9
TGTGCCAGCAGCTTAGCACAGGGAGTAGGCTATGGCTACACCTTC
CASSLAQGVGYGYTF
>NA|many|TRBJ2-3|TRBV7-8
TGTGCCAGCAGCTCGGACAGCCTTAGCACAGATACGCAGTATTTT
CASSSDSLSTDTQYF
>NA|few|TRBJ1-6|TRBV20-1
TGCAGTGCTAGAGTTTTTGAATCACCCCTCCACTTT
CSARVFESPLHF
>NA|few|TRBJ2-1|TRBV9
TGTGCCAGCGAATCCTTGGCGGGGCGCGACAATGAGCAGTTCTTC
CASESLAGRDNEQFF
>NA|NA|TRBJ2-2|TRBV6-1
TGTGCCAGCACCAGGGTAGACACCGGGGAGCTGTTTTTT
CASTRVDTGELFF
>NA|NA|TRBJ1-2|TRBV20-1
TGCAGTGCTCCCCCCGGGACAAGATATGGCTACACCTTC
CSAPPGTRYGYTF
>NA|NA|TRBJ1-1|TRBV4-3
TGCGCCAGCAGCCCGAGACACTTGGAGACTGAAGCTTTCTTT
CASSPRHLETEAFF
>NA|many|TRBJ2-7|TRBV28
TGTGCCAGTCATCGCCGGGACTACGAGCAGTACTTC
CASHRRDYEQYF
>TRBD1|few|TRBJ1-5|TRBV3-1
TGTGCCAGCAGCCAAATGGCAACAGGGGTAAAGCCCCAGCATTTT
CASSQMATGVKPQHF
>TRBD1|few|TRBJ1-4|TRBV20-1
TGCAGTGCTAGAGATGCGGGCAGGGGGCATGAAAAACTGTTTTTT
CSARDAGRGHEKLFF